Listed below are T cell receptor beta chains from one sample, sequenced in a study of T-cell reconstitution after alpha-beta-depleted transplantation in children. TCRdb independently ran MiXCR on the PCR reads; one entry per CDR3 protein. The sample includes hundreds of thousands of distinct CDR3 sequences, 6% to 10% of them seen just once. Sequencing was performed on peripheral blood, taken 360 days after TCRalphabeta/CD19-depleted stem cell transplant. The receptors were sampled from a female patient aged 2-9 years who had a stem cell transplant for Fanconi anemia, so the T cells may come from the graft donor. Both conserved end residues are part of each CDR3. D genes are given only for firm matches. Only part of the rows carry a size: once, few, many, or a class if the clone is expanded.

d_gene: .
v_gene: TRBV18
j_gene: TRBJ1-1
abundance: few
CDR3aa: CASSPLTPTTGTEAFF
CDR3nt: TGTGCCAGCTCACCACTAACTCCGACAACTGGGACTGAAGCTTTCTTT

d_gene: .
v_gene: TRBV20-1
j_gene: TRBJ2-2
abundance: many
CDR3aa: CSARFGYTGELFF
CDR3nt: TGCAGTGCTAGGTTTGGCTACACCGGGGAGCTGTTTTTT

d_gene: TRBD2
v_gene: TRBV20-1
j_gene: TRBJ2-2
abundance: many
CDR3aa: CSASPSSGGALDTGELFF
CDR3nt: TGCAGTGCTAGTCCCTCTAGCGGGGGGGCCTTGGACACCGGGGAGCTGTTTTTT

d_gene: .
v_gene: TRBV29-1
j_gene: TRBJ1-3
abundance: many
CDR3aa: CSVRRNSGNTIYF
CDR3nt: TGCAGCGTTAGACGAAACTCTGGAAACACCATATATTTT

d_gene: TRBD1
v_gene: TRBV3-1
j_gene: TRBJ2-2
abundance: few
CDR3aa: CASSPSRDRGFFAGELFF
CDR3nt: TGTGCCAGCAGCCCTTCCCGGGACAGGGGTTTTTTCGCCGGGGAGCTGTTTTTT

d_gene: .
v_gene: TRBV7-8
j_gene: TRBJ2-3
abundance: many
CDR3aa: CASSLPADTQYF
CDR3nt: TGTGCCAGCAGCTTACCAGCAGATACGCAGTATTTT

d_gene: .
v_gene: TRBV7-8
j_gene: TRBJ1-2
abundance: .
CDR3aa: CASSLGRVGIYGYTF
CDR3nt: TGTGCCAGCAGCTTAGGAAGGGTGGGGATCTATGGCTACACCTTC

d_gene: TRBD2
v_gene: TRBV7-9
j_gene: TRBJ2-3
abundance: few
CDR3aa: CASSVGLAGKTDTQYF
CDR3nt: TGTGCCAGCAGCGTGGGACTAGCGGGGAAGACAGATACGCAGTATTTT

d_gene: .
v_gene: TRBV12-3/TRBV12-4
j_gene: TRBJ2-7
abundance: many
CDR3aa: CASSLGGREYEQYF
CDR3nt: TGTGCCAGCAGTTTAGGCGGGCGCGAGTACGAGCAGTACTTC

d_gene: .
v_gene: TRBV7-9
j_gene: TRBJ1-2
abundance: .
CDR3aa: CASSPGENYGYTF
CDR3nt: TGTGCCAGCAGCCCGGGAGAGAACTATGGCTACACCTTC

d_gene: TRBD1
v_gene: TRBV10-3
j_gene: TRBJ2-5
abundance: many
CDR3aa: CAIANQDREETQYF
CDR3nt: TGTGCCATCGCCAACCAGGACAGGGAGGAGACCCAGTACTTC

d_gene: TRBD2
v_gene: TRBV7-8
j_gene: TRBJ2-3
abundance: .
CDR3aa: CATFGEGRTSGNTDTQYF
CDR3nt: TGTGCCACCTTCGGGGAGGGACGGACTAGCGGGAACACAGATACGCAGTATTTT

d_gene: .
v_gene: TRBV4-3
j_gene: TRBJ1-1
abundance: many
CDR3aa: CASSQGYEAFF
CDR3nt: TGCGCCAGCAGCCAAGGGTATGAAGCTTTCTTT

d_gene: .
v_gene: TRBV5-1
j_gene: TRBJ2-7
abundance: many
CDR3aa: CASSLVAGTTYEQYF
CDR3nt: TGCGCCAGCAGCTTGGTGGCGGGAACGACCTACGAGCAGTACTTC

d_gene: TRBD1
v_gene: TRBV6-1
j_gene: TRBJ1-2
abundance: few
CDR3aa: CASRRRQGKAYGYTF
CDR3nt: TGTGCCAGCAGAAGACGACAGGGAAAGGCCTATGGCTACACCTTC

d_gene: .
v_gene: TRBV7-2
j_gene: TRBJ1-3
abundance: .
CDR3aa: CASSSMKGGIGNTIYF
CDR3nt: TGTGCCAGCAGCTCGATGAAGGGGGGGATTGGAAACACCATATATTTT

d_gene: TRBD2
v_gene: TRBV28
j_gene: TRBJ2-7
abundance: many
CDR3aa: CASRRLAGVNEQYF
CDR3nt: TGTGCCAGCAGGAGACTAGCGGGAGTGAACGAGCAGTACTTC

d_gene: .
v_gene: TRBV19
j_gene: TRBJ2-7
abundance: .
CDR3aa: CASSMGGYEQYF
CDR3nt: TGTGCCAGTAGTATGGGGGGCTACGAGCAGTACTTC

d_gene: .
v_gene: TRBV10-2
j_gene: TRBJ2-5
abundance: many
CDR3aa: CASSDEWARRTQYF
CDR3nt: TGCGCCAGCAGTGACGAGTGGGCCCGACGCACCCAGTACTTC

d_gene: TRBD1
v_gene: TRBV7-8
j_gene: TRBJ1-1
abundance: many
CDR3aa: CASSPQGAVGTEAFF
CDR3nt: TGTGCCAGCAGCCCCCAGGGGGCGGTGGGCACTGAAGCTTTCTTT

d_gene: .
v_gene: TRBV27
j_gene: TRBJ2-4
abundance: many
CDR3aa: CASSSIGGQLLAKNIQYF
CDR3nt: TGTGCCAGCAGTTCAATCGGGGGACAGCTTCTAGCCAAAAACATTCAGTACTTC

d_gene: .
v_gene: TRBV29-1
j_gene: TRBJ1-1
abundance: many
CDR3aa: CSSSRNSAEAFF
CDR3nt: TGCAGCTCGTCCAGGAACTCCGCTGAAGCTTTCTTT

d_gene: TRBD2
v_gene: TRBV5-1
j_gene: TRBJ2-7
abundance: few
CDR3aa: CASSIGTSAEPAYEQYF
CDR3nt: TGCGCCAGCAGCATCGGGACTAGCGCAGAGCCCGCCTACGAGCAGTACTTC

d_gene: TRBD1
v_gene: TRBV6-5
j_gene: TRBJ2-6
abundance: many
CDR3aa: CASSSDRGGSGANVLTF
CDR3nt: TGTGCCAGCAGTTCAGACAGGGGAGGCTCTGGGGCCAACGTCCTGACTTTC

d_gene: .
v_gene: TRBV5-5
j_gene: TRBJ1-1
abundance: few
CDR3aa: CASSQRIPALNTEAFF
CDR3nt: TGTGCCAGCAGCCAGAGGATCCCAGCCTTGAACACTGAAGCTTTCTTT

d_gene: .
v_gene: TRBV27
j_gene: TRBJ2-1
abundance: .
CDR3aa: CASTLGVQGLSGLNEQFF
CDR3nt: TGTGCCAGCACTTTGGGGGTACAAGGACTCTCCGGACTGAATGAGCAGTTCTTC

d_gene: .
v_gene: TRBV7-9
j_gene: TRBJ1-2
abundance: once
CDR3aa: CASSLAEGGEGYTF
CDR3nt: TGTGCCAGCAGCTTAGCGGAAGGGGGGGAAGGCTACACCTTC

d_gene: .
v_gene: TRBV11-2
j_gene: TRBJ2-5
abundance: few
CDR3aa: CASSLDLGQRETQYF
CDR3nt: TGTGCCAGCAGCTTAGATCTTGGACAGAGAGAGACCCAGTACTTC

d_gene: .
v_gene: TRBV5-1
j_gene: TRBJ2-1
abundance: few
CDR3aa: CASSVATQPYNEQFF
CDR3nt: TGCGCCAGCAGCGTCGCCACCCAACCCTACAATGAGCAGTTCTTC

d_gene: TRBD2
v_gene: TRBV30
j_gene: TRBJ2-5
abundance: few
CDR3aa: CAWSVVGSGEETQYF
CDR3nt: TGTGCCTGGAGTGTAGTTGGTAGCGGGGAAGAGACCCAGTACTTC

d_gene: TRBD2
v_gene: TRBV3-1
j_gene: TRBJ2-1
abundance: many
CDR3aa: CASSQDLPGLDRDEQFF
CDR3nt: TGTGCCAGCAGCCAAGATCTCCCGGGACTAGACCGCGATGAGCAGTTCTTC

d_gene: TRBD1
v_gene: TRBV6-1
j_gene: TRBJ2-6
abundance: .
CDR3aa: CASSDGTGVSGANVLTF
CDR3nt: TGTGCCAGCAGTGATGGGACAGGAGTCTCTGGGGCCAACGTCCTGACTTTC

d_gene: .
v_gene: TRBV20-1
j_gene: TRBJ2-6
abundance: many
CDR3aa: CSARGRESLSGANVLTF
CDR3nt: TGCAGTGCTAGAGGGCGAGAGTCCCTCTCTGGGGCCAACGTCCTGACTTTC

d_gene: TRBD2
v_gene: TRBV7-9
j_gene: TRBJ2-1
abundance: many
CDR3aa: CASSPSGRARFNEQFF
CDR3nt: TGTGCCAGCAGCCCTAGCGGGAGGGCCCGATTTAATGAGCAGTTCTTC

d_gene: TRBD2
v_gene: TRBV28
j_gene: TRBJ2-4
abundance: many
CDR3aa: CASSLIQGGVVAKNIQYF
CDR3nt: TGTGCCAGCAGTTTAATCCAGGGAGGGGTGGTAGCCAAAAACATTCAGTACTTC

d_gene: .
v_gene: TRBV2
j_gene: TRBJ2-2
abundance: many
CDR3aa: CASSEEVAGELFF
CDR3nt: TGTGCCAGCAGTGAAGAGGTCGCCGGGGAGCTGTTTTTT

d_gene: .
v_gene: TRBV12-3/TRBV12-4
j_gene: TRBJ2-5
abundance: many
CDR3aa: CASSKGALNQETQYF
CDR3nt: TGTGCCAGCAGTAAAGGGGCACTGAATCAAGAGACCCAGTACTTC

d_gene: .
v_gene: TRBV19
j_gene: TRBJ1-1
abundance: few
CDR3aa: CASNLGPLNTEAFF
CDR3nt: TGTGCCAGTAATCTCGGACCCCTGAACACTGAAGCTTTCTTT

d_gene: .
v_gene: TRBV27
j_gene: TRBJ2-5
abundance: .
CDR3aa: CASSPLLQLGQETQYF
CDR3nt: TGTGCCAGCAGTCCCCTCCTACAGTTAGGCCAAGAGACCCAGTACTTC

d_gene: TRBD2
v_gene: TRBV29-1
j_gene: TRBJ2-1
abundance: many
CDR3aa: CSVDSGLAFF
CDR3nt: TGCAGCGTTGATTCGGGACTAGCCTTCTTC

d_gene: TRBD2
v_gene: TRBV28
j_gene: TRBJ2-1
abundance: many
CDR3aa: CASSFSGINEQFF
CDR3nt: TGTGCCAGCAGTTTCAGCGGGATCAATGAGCAGTTCTTC

d_gene: .
v_gene: TRBV24-1
j_gene: TRBJ1-1
abundance: few
CDR3aa: CATSEGGGIAEAFF
CDR3nt: TGTGCCACCAGTGAGGGAGGGGGTATAGCTGAAGCTTTCTTT

d_gene: .
v_gene: TRBV30
j_gene: TRBJ2-7
abundance: .
CDR3aa: CAWSGRDKFYEQYF
CDR3nt: TGTGCCTGGAGTGGCCGGGACAAATTCTACGAGCAGTACTTC

d_gene: TRBD2
v_gene: TRBV29-1
j_gene: TRBJ2-3
abundance: many
CDR3aa: CSVLGLAGTDTQYF
CDR3nt: TGCAGCGTTCTTGGACTAGCGGGCACAGATACGCAGTATTTT

d_gene: TRBD2
v_gene: TRBV3-1
j_gene: TRBJ2-1
abundance: .
CDR3aa: CASSFAQRGPGNEQFF
CDR3nt: TGTGCCAGCAGCTTTGCTCAGCGGGGGCCTGGGAATGAGCAGTTCTTC

d_gene: .
v_gene: TRBV12-3/TRBV12-4
j_gene: TRBJ1-1
abundance: many
CDR3aa: CASSLGTWANTEAFF
CDR3nt: TGTGCCAGCAGTCTTGGGACATGGGCTAACACTGAAGCTTTCTTT

d_gene: .
v_gene: TRBV7-9
j_gene: TRBJ2-7
abundance: few
CDR3aa: CASTDGFYEQYF
CDR3nt: TGTGCCAGCACCGACGGATTCTACGAGCAGTACTTC

d_gene: .
v_gene: TRBV12-3/TRBV12-4
j_gene: TRBJ2-3
abundance: many
CDR3aa: CASSLSGPGVTDTQYF
CDR3nt: TGTGCCAGCAGTTTATCGGGCCCAGGGGTCACAGATACGCAGTATTTT